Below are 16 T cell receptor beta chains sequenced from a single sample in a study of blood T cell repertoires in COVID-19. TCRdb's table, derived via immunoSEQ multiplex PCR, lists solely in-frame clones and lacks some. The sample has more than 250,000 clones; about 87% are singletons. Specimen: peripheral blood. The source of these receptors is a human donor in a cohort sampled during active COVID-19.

The CDR3 nucleotides read TGTGCCAGCTCACCACCAGGACTAGCGGTTTACGAGCAGTACTTC. This gives the protein CASSPPGLAVYEQYF. The chain recombines TRBV18 with TRBJ2-7; 10 bases line up with TRBD2. CDR1 is KGHSH and CDR2 is LQKENI in the germline V gene. With 0 bases clipped from V and 4 bases from J, the junction kept 3 bases outside the gene matches. The CDR3 sequence is 15 residues long.

CDR3 region: CASSDGTALDYEQYF. CDR3 nucleotides: TGTGCCAGCAGCGATGGGACAGCACTAGATTACGAGCAGTACTTC. The chain employs TRBV6-2 or TRBV6-3 and TRBJ2-7, with 7 nucleotides matching TRBD1. The CDR3 spans 15 residues. The germline V gene has CDR1 MNHEY and CDR2 SVGEGT. Unmatched junction bases numbered 12, after V lost 6 bases and J lost 4 bases.

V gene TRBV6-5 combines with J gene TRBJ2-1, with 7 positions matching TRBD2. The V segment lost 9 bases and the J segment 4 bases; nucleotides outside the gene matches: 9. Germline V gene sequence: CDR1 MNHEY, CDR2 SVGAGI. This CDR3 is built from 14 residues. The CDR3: CASSVAGQYNEQFF. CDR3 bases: TGTGCCAGTTCCGTAGCGGGCCAATACAATGAGCAGTTCTTC.

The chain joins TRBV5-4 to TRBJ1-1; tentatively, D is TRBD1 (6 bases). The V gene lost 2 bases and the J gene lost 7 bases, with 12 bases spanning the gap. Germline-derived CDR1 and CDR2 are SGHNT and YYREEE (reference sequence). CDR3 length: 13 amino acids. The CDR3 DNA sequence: TGTGCCAGCAGCTTCGGGACAAGGAGTGAAGCTTTCTTT. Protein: CASSFGTRSEAFF.

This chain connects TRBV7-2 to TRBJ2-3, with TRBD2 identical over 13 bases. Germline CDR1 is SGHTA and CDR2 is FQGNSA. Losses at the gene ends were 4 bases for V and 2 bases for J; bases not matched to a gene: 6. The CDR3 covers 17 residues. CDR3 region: CASSSRGTSGVTDTQYF. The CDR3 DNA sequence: TGTGCCAGCAGCTCGAGGGGGACTAGCGGGGTCACAGATACGCAGTATTTT. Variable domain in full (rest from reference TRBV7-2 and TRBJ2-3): GAGVSQSPSNKVTEKGKDVELRCDPISGHTALYWYRQSLGQGLEFLIYFQGNSAPDKSGLPSDRFSAERTGGSVSTLTIQRTQQEDSAVYLCASSSRGTSGVTDTQYFGPGTRLTVL.

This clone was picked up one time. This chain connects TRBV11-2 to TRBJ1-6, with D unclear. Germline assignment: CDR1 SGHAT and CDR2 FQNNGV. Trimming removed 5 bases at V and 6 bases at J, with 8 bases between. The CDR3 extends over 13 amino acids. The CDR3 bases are TGTGCCAGCAGCCAGGCCCCTAATTCACCCCTCCACTTT. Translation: CASSQAPNSPLHF.

The CDR3 coding sequence is TGTGCCACCAGAGGGACTTTCACAGATACGCAGTATTTT. Protein sequence: CATRGTFTDTQYF. This chain connects TRBV24-1 to TRBJ2-3; D might be TRBD2 (6 bases). CDR3 length equals 13 residues. Germline assignment: CDR1 KGHDR and CDR2 SFDVKD. Trimming pared 7 bases from V and 2 bases from J, leaving 9 bases between.

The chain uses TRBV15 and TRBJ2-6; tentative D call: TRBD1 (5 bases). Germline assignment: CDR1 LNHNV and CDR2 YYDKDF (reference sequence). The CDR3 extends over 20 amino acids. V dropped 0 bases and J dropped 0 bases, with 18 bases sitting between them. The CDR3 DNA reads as TGTGCCACCAGCAGAGAATTCACCCGGCCCAGGGTCTCTGGGGCCAACGTCCTGACTTTC. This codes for CATSREFTRPRVSGANVLTF.

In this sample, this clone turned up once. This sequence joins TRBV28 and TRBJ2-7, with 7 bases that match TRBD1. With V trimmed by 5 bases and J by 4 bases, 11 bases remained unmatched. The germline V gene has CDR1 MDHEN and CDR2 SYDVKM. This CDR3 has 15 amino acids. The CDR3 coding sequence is TGTGCCAGCAGTATAACAGGGGCTCAGGAGTACGAGCAGTACTTC. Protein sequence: CASSITGAQEYEQYF.

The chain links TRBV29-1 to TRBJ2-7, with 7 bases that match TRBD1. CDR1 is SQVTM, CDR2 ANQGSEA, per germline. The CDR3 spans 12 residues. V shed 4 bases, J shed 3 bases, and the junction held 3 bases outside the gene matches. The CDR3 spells CSVVGGLYEQYF. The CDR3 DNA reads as TGCAGCGTTGTAGGGGGCCTCTACGAGCAGTACTTC.

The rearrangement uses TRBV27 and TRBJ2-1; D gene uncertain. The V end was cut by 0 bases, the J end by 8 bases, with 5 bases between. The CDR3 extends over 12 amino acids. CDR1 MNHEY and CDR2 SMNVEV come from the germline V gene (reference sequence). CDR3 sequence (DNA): TGTGCCAGCAGTTTATCAGCTCATGAGCAGTTCTTC. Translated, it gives CASSLSAHEQFF.

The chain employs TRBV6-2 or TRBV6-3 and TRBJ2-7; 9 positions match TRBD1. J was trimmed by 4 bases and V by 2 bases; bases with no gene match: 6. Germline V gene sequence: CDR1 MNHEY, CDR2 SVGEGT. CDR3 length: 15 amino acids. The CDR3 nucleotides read TGTGCCAGCAGTTACCCACAGGGGGCGGGTTACGAGCAGTACTTC. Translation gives CASSYPQGAGYEQYF.

In nucleotides, the CDR3 is TGTGCCAGCAGTACACAGGGGAGTACTGGGGCCAACGTCCTGACTTTC. Protein sequence: CASSTQGSTGANVLTF. The rearrangement links TRBV6-2 or TRBV6-3 to TRBJ2-6; 7 bases fit TRBD1. The germline CDR1 and CDR2 sequences are MNHEY and SVGEGT. Unmatched junction bases numbered 6, after V lost 5 bases and J lost 2 bases. This CDR3 has 16 amino acids.

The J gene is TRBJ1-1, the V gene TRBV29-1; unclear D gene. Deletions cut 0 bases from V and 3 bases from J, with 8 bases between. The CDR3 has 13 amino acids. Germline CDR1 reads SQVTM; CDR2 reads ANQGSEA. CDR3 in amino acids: CSVEDVPYTEAFF. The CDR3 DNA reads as TGCAGCGTTGAAGATGTCCCTTACACTGAAGCTTTCTTT.

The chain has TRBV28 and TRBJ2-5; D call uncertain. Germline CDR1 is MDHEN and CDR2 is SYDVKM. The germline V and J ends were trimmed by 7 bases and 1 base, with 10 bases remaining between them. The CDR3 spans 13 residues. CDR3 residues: CASTYSSQETQYF. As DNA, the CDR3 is TGTGCCAGCACCTACAGTAGCCAAGAGACCCAGTACTTC.

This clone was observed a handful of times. The CDR3 loop reads CASSPNRGLLGNQPQHF. DNA for the CDR3: TGTGCCAGCAGTCCGAACAGGGGGCTATTAGGCAATCAGCCCCAGCATTTT. This chain uses TRBV2 with TRBJ1-5; 9 bases fit TRBD1. Per the germline V gene, CDR1 is SNHLY and CDR2 is FYNNEI. This CDR3 contains 17 residues. V trimming: 5 bases; J trimming: 2 bases; junction bases outside the gene matches: 10.